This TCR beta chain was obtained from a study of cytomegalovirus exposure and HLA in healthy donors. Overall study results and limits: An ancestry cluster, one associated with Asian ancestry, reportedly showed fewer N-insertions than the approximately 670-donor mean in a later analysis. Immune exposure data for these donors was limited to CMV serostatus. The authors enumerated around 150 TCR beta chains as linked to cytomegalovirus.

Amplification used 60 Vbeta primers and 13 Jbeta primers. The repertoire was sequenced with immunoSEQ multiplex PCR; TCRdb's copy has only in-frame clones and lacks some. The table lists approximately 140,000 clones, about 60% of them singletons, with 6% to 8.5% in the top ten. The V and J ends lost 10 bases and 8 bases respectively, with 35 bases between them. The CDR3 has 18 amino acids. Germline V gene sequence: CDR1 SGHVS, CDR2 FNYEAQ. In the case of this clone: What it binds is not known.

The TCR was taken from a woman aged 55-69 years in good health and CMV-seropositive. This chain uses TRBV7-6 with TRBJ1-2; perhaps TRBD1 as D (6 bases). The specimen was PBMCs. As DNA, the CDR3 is TGTGCCACCAACCCCGCCCGGAGCCCCACAGGGTTCCCCCTAGGCTACACCTTC. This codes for CATNPARSPTGFPLGYTF.